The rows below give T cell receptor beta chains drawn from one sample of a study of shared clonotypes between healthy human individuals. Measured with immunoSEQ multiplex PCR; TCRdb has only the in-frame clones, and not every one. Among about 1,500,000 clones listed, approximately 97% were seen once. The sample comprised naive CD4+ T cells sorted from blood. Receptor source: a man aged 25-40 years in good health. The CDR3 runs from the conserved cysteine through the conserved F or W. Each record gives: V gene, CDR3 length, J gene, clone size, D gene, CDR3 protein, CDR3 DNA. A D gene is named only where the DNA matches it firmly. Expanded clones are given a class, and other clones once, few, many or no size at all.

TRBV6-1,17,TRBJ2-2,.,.,CASSGQSISAYTGELFF,TGTGCCAGCAGTGGACAGTCCATATCGGCCTACACCGGGGAGCTGTTTTTT
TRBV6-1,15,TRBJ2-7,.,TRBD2,CASSENPSGAYEQYF,TGTGCCAGCAGTGAAAACCCTAGCGGGGCCTACGAGCAGTACTTC
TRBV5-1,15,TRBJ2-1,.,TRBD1,CASSLAGQGYNEQFF,TGCGCCAGCAGCTTGGCGGGACAGGGTTACAATGAGCAGTTCTTC
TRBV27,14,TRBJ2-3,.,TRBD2,CASSLGLATDTQYF,TGTGCCAGCAGTCTCGGACTAGCCACAGATACGCAGTATTTT
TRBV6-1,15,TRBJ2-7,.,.,CASSELSAGHYEQYF,TGTGCCAGCAGTGAATTGTCTGCAGGGCACTACGAGCAGTACTTC
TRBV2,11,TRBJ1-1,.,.,CASSAIGEAFF,TGTGCCAGCAGCGCTATTGGAGAAGCTTTCTTT
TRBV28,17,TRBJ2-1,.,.,CASSLQALVLIYNEQFF,TGTGCCAGCAGTCTCCAAGCGCTAGTGCTTATCTACAATGAGCAGTTCTTC
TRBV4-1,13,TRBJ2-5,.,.,CASSQALSETQYF,TGCGCCAGCAGCCAAGCCTTATCGGAGACCCAGTACTTC
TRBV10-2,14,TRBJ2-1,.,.,CASTSRVADNEQFF,TGCGCCAGCACCTCGAGGGTAGCCGACAATGAGCAGTTCTTC
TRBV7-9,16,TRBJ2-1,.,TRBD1,CASSLRGTGDYNEQFF,TGTGCCAGCAGCTTAAGAGGGACAGGGGACTACAATGAGCAGTTCTTC
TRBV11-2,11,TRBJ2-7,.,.,CASSLTYEQYF,TGTGCCAGCAGCTTAACGTACGAGCAGTACTTC
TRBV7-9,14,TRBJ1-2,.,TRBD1,CASSRPGQNYGYTF,TGTGCCAGCAGCCGACCGGGACAGAACTATGGCTACACCTTC
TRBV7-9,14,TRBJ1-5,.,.,CASSPAGGGQPQHF,TGTGCCAGCAGCCCAGCGGGGGGAGGGCAGCCCCAGCATTTT
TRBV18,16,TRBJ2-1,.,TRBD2,CASSPPGLAGRNEQFF,TGTGCCAGCTCACCACCAGGACTAGCGGGAAGAAATGAGCAGTTCTTC
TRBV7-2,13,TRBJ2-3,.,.,CASSLQRTDTQYF,TGTGCCAGCAGCTTACAGCGCACAGATACGCAGTATTTT
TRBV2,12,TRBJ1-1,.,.,CASRRMNTEAFF,TGTGCCAGCAGGAGGATGAACACTGAAGCTTTCTTT
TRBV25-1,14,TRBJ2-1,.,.,CASSELANVHEQFF,TGTGCCAGCAGTGAATTGGCCAACGTCCATGAGCAGTTCTTC
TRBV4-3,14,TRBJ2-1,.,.,CASSQELTLWEQFF,TGCGCCAGCAGCCAAGAACTGACTCTATGGGAGCAGTTCTTC
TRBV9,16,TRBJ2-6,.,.,CASSVASHTGANVLTF,TGTGCCAGCAGCGTAGCTTCCCATACTGGGGCCAACGTCCTGACTTTC
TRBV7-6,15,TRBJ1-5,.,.,CASSLYIGGNQPQHF,TGTGCCAGCAGCTTATATATAGGGGGCAATCAGCCCCAGCATTTT
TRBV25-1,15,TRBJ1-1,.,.,CASSDGKRIYTEAFF,TGTGCCAGCAGTGACGGAAAGAGGATCTACACTGAAGCTTTCTTT
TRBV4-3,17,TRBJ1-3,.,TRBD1,CASSQVRTGFVGNTIYF,TGCGCCAGCAGCCAAGTAAGGACAGGGTTCGTAGGAAACACCATATATTTT
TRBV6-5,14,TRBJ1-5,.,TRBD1,CASTGQGPNQPQHF,TGTGCCAGCACCGGACAGGGACCAAATCAGCCCCAGCATTTT
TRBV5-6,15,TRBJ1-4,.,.,CASSRLWDGNEKLFF,TGTGCCAGCAGCAGATTGTGGGACGGAAATGAAAAACTGTTTTTT
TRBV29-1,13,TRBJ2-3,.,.,CSVERGPTDTQYF,TGCAGCGTTGAACGGGGACCCACAGATACGCAGTATTTT
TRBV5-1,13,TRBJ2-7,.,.,CASSLEGLYEQYF,TGCGCCAGCAGCTTGGAGGGTTTGTACGAGCAGTACTTC
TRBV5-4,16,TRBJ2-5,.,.,CASSRNIGQLQETQYF,TGTGCCAGCAGCCGGAACATCGGACAGCTCCAAGAGACCCAGTACTTC
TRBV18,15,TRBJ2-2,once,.,CASSDSGSNTGELFF,TGTGCCAGCTCAGACTCGGGTTCGAACACCGGGGAGCTGTTTTTT
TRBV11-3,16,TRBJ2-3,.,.,CASSLGIGGGGDTQYF,TGTGCCAGCAGCTTAGGGATAGGCGGAGGGGGAGATACGCAGTATTTT
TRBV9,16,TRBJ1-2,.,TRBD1,CASSGTWDRPNYGYTF,TGTGCCAGCAGCGGTACCTGGGACAGACCTAACTATGGCTACACCTTC
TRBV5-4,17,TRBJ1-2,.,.,CASSSFSLQAEGYGYTF,TGTGCCAGCAGCTCTTTTTCCTTACAGGCGGAGGGCTATGGCTACACCTTC
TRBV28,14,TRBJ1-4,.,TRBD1,CASSSDRGNEKLFF,TGTGCCAGCAGTTCCGACAGGGGAAATGAAAAACTGTTTTTT
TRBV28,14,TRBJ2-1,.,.,CASSLFRITSEQFF,TGTGCCAGCAGTTTATTCAGGATTACGAGTGAGCAGTTCTTC
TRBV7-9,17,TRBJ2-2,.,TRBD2,CASSSGLAGGRSGELFF,TGTGCCAGCAGCTCAGGACTAGCGGGAGGGCGATCCGGGGAGCTGTTTTTT
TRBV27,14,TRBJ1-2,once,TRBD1,CASSPLDRAYGYTF,TGTGCCAGCAGCCCCCTGGACAGGGCCTATGGCTACACCTTC
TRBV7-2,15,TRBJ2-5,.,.,CASSSRASIPGTQYF,TGTGCCAGCAGCTCTCGGGCTTCGATTCCGGGGACCCAGTACTTC
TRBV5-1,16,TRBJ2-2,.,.,CASSYGRGVYTGELFF,TGCGCCAGCAGTTACGGCAGGGGCGTATACACCGGGGAGCTGTTTTTT
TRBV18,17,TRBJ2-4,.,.,CASSPRAEGLAKNIQYF,TGTGCCAGCTCACCAAGGGCAGAGGGATTAGCCAAAAACATTCAGTACTTC
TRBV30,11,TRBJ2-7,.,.,CAWRGHSEQYF,TGTGCCTGGAGAGGACACTCCGAGCAGTACTTC
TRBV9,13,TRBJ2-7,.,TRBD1,CASGRQGVDEQYF,TGTGCCAGCGGGCGACAGGGAGTCGACGAGCAGTACTTC
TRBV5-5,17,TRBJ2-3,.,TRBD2,CASSLWLAGGESDTQYF,TGTGCCAGCAGCTTGTGGTTAGCGGGTGGGGAGTCAGATACGCAGTATTTT
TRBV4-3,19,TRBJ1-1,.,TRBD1,CASSPLYGTGDYMNTEAFF,TGCGCCAGCAGCCCGCTTTACGGGACAGGGGACTATATGAACACTGAAGCTTTCTTT
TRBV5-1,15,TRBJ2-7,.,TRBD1,CASSAFPGQGYEQYF,TGCGCCAGCAGCGCCTTCCCGGGACAGGGTTACGAGCAGTACTTC
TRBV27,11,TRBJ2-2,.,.,CASSRTGELFF,TGTGCCAGCAGCCGGACCGGGGAGCTGTTTTTT
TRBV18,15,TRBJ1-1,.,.,CASSQDRERNAEAFF,TGTGCCAGCTCACAGGATCGTGAAAGAAACGCTGAAGCTTTCTTT
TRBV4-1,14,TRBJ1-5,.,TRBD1,CASSLRQGGQPQHF,TGCGCCAGCAGTCTCCGACAGGGAGGACAGCCCCAGCATTTT
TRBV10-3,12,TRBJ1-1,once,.,CAISLGGTEAFF,TGTGCCATCAGCCTCGGGGGCACTGAAGCTTTCTTT
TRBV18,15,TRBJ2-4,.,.,CASSPPGKVGNIQYF,TGTGCCAGCTCACCCCCAGGTAAAGTCGGAAACATTCAGTACTTC
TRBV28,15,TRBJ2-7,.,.,CASSSSAWSSYEQYF,TGTGCCAGCAGTTCGTCTGCTTGGAGCTCCTACGAGCAGTACTTC
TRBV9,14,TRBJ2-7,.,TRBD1,CASSVGTGVGEQYF,TGTGCCAGCAGCGTGGGGACAGGAGTGGGCGAGCAGTACTTC
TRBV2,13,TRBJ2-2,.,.,CASMRGYTGELFF,TGTGCCAGCATGAGGGGTTATACCGGGGAGCTGTTTTTT
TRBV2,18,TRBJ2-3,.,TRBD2,CASSGKREGQRATDTQYF,TGTGCCAGCAGTGGAAAGCGGGAGGGCCAAAGAGCGACGGATACGCAGTATTTT
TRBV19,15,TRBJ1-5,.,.,CASSIGTVSNQPQHF,TGTGCCAGTAGTATTGGGACCGTTAGCAATCAGCCCCAGCATTTT
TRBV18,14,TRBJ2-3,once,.,CASSPSSSTDTQYF,TGTGCCAGCTCACCATCATCTAGCACAGATACGCAGTATTTT
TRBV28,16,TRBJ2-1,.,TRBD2,CASRPLAGSSYNEQFF,TGTGCCAGCAGGCCTCTAGCGGGTTCCTCCTACAATGAGCAGTTCTTC
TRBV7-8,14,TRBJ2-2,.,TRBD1,CASSLRQGTGELFF,TGTGCCAGCAGCCTGAGACAGGGGACCGGGGAGCTGTTTTTT
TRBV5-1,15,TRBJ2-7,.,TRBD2,CASSSGLAVTYEQYF,TGCGCCAGCAGCTCAGGTCTAGCGGTTACCTACGAGCAGTACTTC
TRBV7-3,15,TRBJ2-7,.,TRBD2,CASSLVAGSAYEQYF,TGTGCCAGCAGCCTAGTAGCGGGATCGGCCTACGAGCAGTACTTC
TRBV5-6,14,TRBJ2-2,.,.,CASSPGRFTGELFF,TGTGCCAGCAGCCCAGGGCGTTTCACCGGGGAGCTGTTTTTT
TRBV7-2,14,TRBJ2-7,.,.,CASSPLWVSAEQYF,TGTGCCAGCAGCCCGCTGTGGGTTTCGGCCGAGCAGTACTTC